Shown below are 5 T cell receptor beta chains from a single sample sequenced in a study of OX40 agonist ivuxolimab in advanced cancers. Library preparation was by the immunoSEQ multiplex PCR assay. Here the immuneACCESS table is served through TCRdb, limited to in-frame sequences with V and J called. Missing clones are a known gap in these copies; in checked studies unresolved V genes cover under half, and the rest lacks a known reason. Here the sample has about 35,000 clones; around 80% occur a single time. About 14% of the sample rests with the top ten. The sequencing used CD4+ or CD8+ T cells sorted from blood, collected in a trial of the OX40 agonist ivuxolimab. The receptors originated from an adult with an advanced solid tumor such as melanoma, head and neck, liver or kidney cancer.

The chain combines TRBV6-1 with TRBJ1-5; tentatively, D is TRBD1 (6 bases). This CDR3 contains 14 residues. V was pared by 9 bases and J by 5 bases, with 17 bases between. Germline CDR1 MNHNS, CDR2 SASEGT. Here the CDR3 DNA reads TGTGCCAGTACCGTTTGGGGGGGCGATCAGCCCCAGCATTTT. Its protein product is CASTVWGGDQPQHF.

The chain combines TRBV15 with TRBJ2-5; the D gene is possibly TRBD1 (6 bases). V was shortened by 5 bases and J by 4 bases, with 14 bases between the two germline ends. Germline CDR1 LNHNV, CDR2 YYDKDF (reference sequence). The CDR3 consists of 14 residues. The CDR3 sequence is CATSPGHPRETQYF. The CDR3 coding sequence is TGTGCCACCAGCCCGGGACATCCGAGAGAGACCCAGTACTTC. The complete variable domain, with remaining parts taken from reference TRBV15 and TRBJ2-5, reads DAMVIQNPRYQVTQFGKPVTLSCSQTLNHNVMYWYQQKSSQAPKLLFHYYDKDFNNEADTPDNFQSRRPNTSFCFLDIRSPGLGDTAMYLCATSPGHPRETQYFGPGTRLLVL.

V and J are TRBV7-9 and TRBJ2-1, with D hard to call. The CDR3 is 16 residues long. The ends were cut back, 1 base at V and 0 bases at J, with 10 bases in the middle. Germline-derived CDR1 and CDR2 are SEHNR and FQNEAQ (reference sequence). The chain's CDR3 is CASSLGSQSSYNEQFF. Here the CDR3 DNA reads TGTGCCAGCAGCTTAGGCAGTCAGAGCTCCTACAATGAGCAGTTCTTC.

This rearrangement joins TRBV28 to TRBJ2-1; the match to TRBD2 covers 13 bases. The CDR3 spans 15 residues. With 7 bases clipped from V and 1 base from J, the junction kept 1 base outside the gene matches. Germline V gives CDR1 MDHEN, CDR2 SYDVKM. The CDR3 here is CASILAGGSYNEQFF. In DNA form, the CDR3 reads TGTGCCAGCATACTAGCGGGAGGGTCCTACAATGAGCAGTTCTTC.

CDR3 nucleotides: TGTGCCACCAGCAGAGCTAGTCCCCCCTACGAGCAGTACTTC. This encodes CATSRASPPYEQYF. V gene TRBV15 combines with J gene TRBJ2-7; D remains ambiguous. Germline V gene data show CDR1 as LNHNV and CDR2 as YYDKDF (reference sequence). Deletions cut 1 base from V and 2 bases from J, with 9 bases between. The CDR3 runs 14 residues.